The 19 T cell receptor beta chains below come from one sample, sequenced in a study of blood T cell repertoires in COVID-19. Assay used: immunoSEQ multiplex PCR; TCRdb lists only in-frame clones, some missing. The data show some 200,000 clones, with around 81% seen just once and roughly 9.6% held by the top ten. Sequencing was performed on peripheral blood. These receptors were obtained from a woman aged 40 to 50 with COVID-19, enrolled during active disease.

V usage is TRBV7-2 and J usage is TRBJ1-3; TRBD1 matches 7 bases. Germline trimming cut 4 bases from V and 3 bases from J; bases unmatched to any gene: 6. CDR1 is SGHTA and CDR2 is FQGNSA in the germline V gene. This CDR3 contains 15 residues. The CDR3 spells CASSWGQHLGNTIYF. The CDR3, as DNA: TGTGCCAGCAGCTGGGGACAGCACCTTGGAAACACCATATATTTT.

The V gene is TRBV28, the J gene TRBJ1-2, with TRBD1 identical over 8 bases. This CDR3 comprises 11 residues. V lost 10 bases, J lost 11 bases, and 9 bases stayed unmatched. Germline V gene data show CDR1 as MDHEN and CDR2 as SYDVKM. CDR3 region: CATRDRLDYTF. CDR3 in DNA: TGTGCCACCCGGGACAGGTTAGATTACACCTTC.

The V and J genes are TRBV7-9 and TRBJ1-5; TRBD1 aligns across 9 bases. CDR1 SEHNR and CDR2 FQNEAQ come from the germline V gene (reference sequence). CDR3 size: 15 residues. The V segment lost 5 bases and the J segment 6 bases; nucleotides outside the gene matches: 8. The DNA of the CDR3 is TGTGCCAGCAGCACGACAGGGGGGCGTCGTCAGCCCCAGCATTTT. Translated, it gives CASSTTGGRRQPQHF.

The chain has TRBV5-4 and TRBJ2-5; D is perhaps TRBD2 (5 bases). The length of the CDR3 is 13 residues. The germline gives CDR1 SGHNT, CDR2 YYREEE (reference sequence). Trimming shortened V by 1 base and J by 4 bases, and 8 bases separated the two germline ends. The CDR3 spells CASSLHEGETQYF. The CDR3 DNA reads as TGTGCCAGCAGCTTGCATGAGGGAGAGACCCAGTACTTC.

The V and J genes are TRBV25-1 and TRBJ2-2; D gene unclear. Trimming removed 4 bases at V and 0 bases at J, with 6 bases between. Germline assignment: CDR1 MGHDK and CDR2 SYGVNS. CDR3 length: 14 amino acids. This chain's CDR3 is CASSVSSNTGELFF. The CDR3 bases are TGTGCCAGCAGTGTTAGTTCGAACACCGGGGAGCTGTTTTTT. Together with reference TRBV25-1 and TRBJ2-2, the CDR3 gives the full variable domain: EADIYQTPRYLVIGTGKKITLECSQTMGHDKMYWYQQDPGMELHLIHYSYGVNSTEKGDLSSESTVSRIRTEHFPLTLESARPSHTSQYLCASSVSSNTGELFFGEGSRLTVL.

The CDR3 DNA sequence: TGTGCCAGCAGCTTAGCAGGGACAACCTACGAGCAGTACTTC. Its translation is CASSLAGTTYEQYF. This rearrangement joins TRBV7-8 to TRBJ2-7; possibly TRBD1 for D (6 bases). This CDR3 spans 14 amino acids. V lost 0 bases to trimming and J lost 2 bases, with 8 bases between them. Germline values: CDR1 SGHVS, CDR2 FQNEAQ.

This clone was found a few times. The chain uses TRBV10-1 and TRBJ1-1; 8 nucleotides line up with TRBD1. Germline CDR1 WNHNN, CDR2 SYGVQD (reference sequence). V was pared by 5 bases and J by 7 bases, with 6 bases of the junction left unmatched. The CDR3 extends over 13 amino acids. This CDR3 is CASSSGTGLEAFF. The DNA of the CDR3 is TGCGCCAGCAGTTCTGGGACAGGCCTTGAAGCTTTCTTT.

The chain couples TRBV27 to TRBJ2-1, with D perhaps TRBD1 (6 bases). The CDR3 spans 17 residues. In germline, CDR1 is MNHEY, CDR2 SMNVEV (reference sequence). V shed 2 bases and J shed 3 bases, with 17 bases lying between them. CDR3 in amino acids: CASSLRGWERSYNEQFF. The CDR3 DNA sequence: TGTGCCAGCAGTTTAAGGGGGTGGGAAAGGAGCTACAATGAGCAGTTCTTC.

This chain links TRBV5-1 with TRBJ1-4; tentative D call: TRBD1 (5 bases). Germline values: CDR1 SGHRS, CDR2 YFSETQ. The CDR3 has 15 residues. Trimming stripped 4 bases from V and 3 bases from J, with 13 bases between. The CDR3 here is CASSPAGGSNEKLFF. CDR3 nucleotide sequence: TGCGCCAGCAGCCCGGCGGGGGGGTCTAATGAAAAACTGTTTTTT.

The rearrangement joins TRBV2 to TRBJ2-7; 8 nucleotides align to TRBD2. The CDR3 covers 14 residues. Looked up from germline, CDR1 is SNHLY and CDR2 is FYNNEI. The V and J ends lost 8 bases and 3 bases, in that order; junction bases with no gene match: 9. The CDR3 DNA is TGTGCCAGCTCCGGGGGGACTAGTGTCTACGAGCAGTACTTC. It specifies CASSGGTSVYEQYF.

V and J are TRBV5-6 and TRBJ2-1; 9 bases map to TRBD1. V was clipped by 4 bases and J by 6 bases; unmatched bases: 8. Germline loops: CDR1 SGHDT, CDR2 YYEEEE. CDR3 length: 15 residues. As DNA, the CDR3 is TGTGCCAGCAGCGGGACAGGGAGGGAGATCAATGAGCAGTTCTTC. This sequence encodes CASSGTGREINEQFF. The complete variable domain, with remaining parts taken from reference TRBV5-6 and TRBJ2-1, reads DAGVTQSPTHLIKTRGQQVTLRCSPKSGHDTVSWYQQALGQGPQFIFQYYEEEERQRGNFPDRFSGHQFPNYSSELNVNALLLGDSALYLCASSGTGREINEQFFGPGTRLTVL.

The chain employs TRBV11-2 and TRBJ2-4, with a tentative D call TRBD2 (6 bases). Germline loops: CDR1 SGHAT, CDR2 FQNNGV. The CDR3 has 19 amino acids. Trimming took 0 bases from V and 0 from J, leaving 18 bases between them. The CDR3 protein is CASSLDDGTSRIAKNIQYF. DNA of the CDR3: TGTGCCAGCAGCTTAGATGACGGCACTAGCCGTATAGCCAAAAACATTCAGTACTTC. The variable domain in full, with the rest retrieved from reference TRBV11-2 and TRBJ2-4, is EAGVAQSPRYKIIEKRQSVAFWCNPISGHATLYWYQQILGQGPKLLIQFQNNGVVDDSQLPKDRFSAERLKGVDSTLKIQPAKLEDSAVYLCASSLDDGTSRIAKNIQYFGAGTRLSVL.

The chain joins TRBV27 to TRBJ1-1; D is uncertain. Trimming cost V 2 bases and J 3 bases, with 10 bases left between them. CDR1 and CDR2 (germline): MNHEY, SMNVEV (reference sequence). This CDR3 has 14 amino acids. The CDR3 nucleotides read TGTGCCAGCAGTTTAGCCGGGGAGGACACTGAAGCTTTCTTT. Residues: CASSLAGEDTEAFF.

The rearrangement uses TRBV5-1 and TRBJ1-6; no reliable D call. Trimming removed 0 bases at V and 7 bases at J, with 11 bases between. The CDR3 is 15 amino acids. Germline V gene data show CDR1 as SGHRS and CDR2 as YFSETQ. This CDR3 reads CASSLDPGNNSPLHF. CDR3 nucleotides: TGCGCCAGCAGCTTGGATCCAGGCAACAATTCACCCCTCCACTTT. Variable domain in full (rest from reference TRBV5-1 and TRBJ1-6): KAGVTQTPRYLIKTRGQQVTLSCSPISGHRSVSWYQQTPGQGLQFLFEYFSETQRNKGNFPGRFSGRQFSNSRSEMNVSTLELGDSALYLCASSLDPGNNSPLHFGNGTRLTVT.

This chain connects TRBV10-3 to TRBJ2-1, with 10 bases that match TRBD1. Germline V lookup: CDR1 ENHRY, CDR2 SYGVKD. The trim removed 5 bases at V and 11 bases at J, leaving 12 bases unmatched. CDR3 length equals 15 residues. The CDR3 reads CAISRDRGRYLKQFF. The CDR3 bases are TGTGCCATCAGTCGAGACAGGGGGCGTTATCTAAAGCAGTTCTTC.

J is TRBJ2-1 and V is TRBV7-9; D is possibly TRBD1 (7 bases). The CDR3 is 14 amino acids. V lost 5 bases and J 5 bases, leaving 13 bases between the germline ends. Per the germline V gene, CDR1 is SEHNR and CDR2 is FQNEAQ (reference sequence). The DNA of the CDR3 is TGTGCCAGCAGCGGCGGGACAGCCGACAATGAGCAGTTCTTC. Translating gives CASSGGTADNEQFF.

The rearrangement joins TRBV30 to TRBJ1-4, with TRBD1 matching 9 bases. Germline CDR1 is GTSNPN and CDR2 is SVGIG (reference sequence). CDR3 length equals 14 residues. With 5 bases clipped from V and 6 bases from J, the junction kept 7 bases outside the gene matches. The CDR3 sequence: CAWGSGTGYEKLFF. The CDR3 nucleotides are TGTGCCTGGGGTTCCGGGACAGGGTATGAAAAACTGTTTTTT.

This clone has only a few counts. The chain uses TRBV28 and TRBJ1-4; 8 bases agree with TRBD1. CDR1 MDHEN and CDR2 SYDVKM come from the germline V gene. The CDR3 is made up of 16 amino acids. V shed 5 bases, J shed 0 bases, and the junction held 5 bases outside the gene matches. The CDR3 here is CASSRTGLATNEKLFF. DNA of the CDR3: TGTGCCAGCAGTCGGACAGGGCTTGCAACTAATGAAAAACTGTTTTTT.

This chain connects TRBV27 to TRBJ1-5; D is ambiguous. This CDR3 is built from 13 residues. The germline gives CDR1 MNHEY, CDR2 SMNVEV (reference sequence). The germline V and J ends were trimmed by 6 bases and 6 bases, with 12 bases remaining between them. CDR3 sequence: CASSLRGSQPQHF. The CDR3 DNA reads as TGTGCCAGCAGCCTACGGGGATCTCAGCCCCAGCATTTT.